A selection of T cell receptor beta chains follows, all from one sample in a study of blood T cell repertoires in COVID-19. Sequenced by immunoSEQ multiplex PCR; TCRdb stores in-frame clones only, minus some. Of about 60,000 clones listed, roughly 83% are singletons. Sequencing was carried out using peripheral blood. The receptors were sampled from a man aged 50 or older with COVID-19, enrolled during active disease. Both conserved end residues are part of each CDR3. D genes are given only for firm matches. The size field is filled for only some rows; it gives once, few, many or a size class.

>TRBJ1-1|NA|NA|TRBV12-3/TRBV12-4
CASSLRDTYEAFF
TGTGCCAGCAGTTTAAGGGACACTTATGAAGCTTTCTTT
>TRBJ1-6|TRBD1|NA|TRBV28
CASSWTGGFDSPLHF
TGTGCCAGCAGCTGGACAGGGGGCTTTGATTCACCCCTCCACTTT
>TRBJ2-1|TRBD2|NA|TRBV28
CASSFPLAGLGNEQFF
TGTGCCAGCAGTTTCCCCCTAGCGGGTTTAGGCAATGAGCAGTTCTTC
>TRBJ2-1|NA|NA|TRBV4-3
CASSQVIRGSYNEQFF
TGCGCCAGCAGCCAAGTTATCAGGGGCTCCTACAATGAGCAGTTCTTC
>TRBJ1-1|TRBD1|NA|TRBV27
CASSLFGQGFGAFF
TGTGCCAGCAGTTTATTTGGACAGGGCTTTGGCGCTTTCTTT
>TRBJ2-3|NA|few|TRBV30
CAWTSVSTDTQYF
TGTGCCTGGACTAGCGTAAGCACAGATACGCAGTATTTT
>TRBJ2-1|TRBD2|NA|TRBV15
CATSRDLPSGNEQFF
TGTGCCACCAGCAGAGATTTGCCTAGCGGGAATGAGCAGTTCTTC
>TRBJ1-2|TRBD1|NA|TRBV14
CASSPPGQVPYGYTF
TGTGCCAGCAGCCCACCGGGACAGGTTCCCTATGGCTACACCTTC
>TRBJ2-1|NA|NA|TRBV11-2
CASSSYSRNEQFF
TGTGCCAGCAGCTCATACAGTAGAAATGAGCAGTTCTTC
>TRBJ1-5|NA|NA|TRBV7-8
CASSLEGGGNQPQHF
TGTGCCAGCAGCTTAGAAGGGGGGGGCAATCAGCCCCAGCATTTT
>TRBJ1-1|NA|NA|TRBV24-1
CATSEGGTEAFF
TGTGCCACCAGTGAAGGAGGGACTGAAGCTTTCTTT
>TRBJ2-3|NA|NA|TRBV5-5
CASSLTSSSTDTQYF
TGTGCCAGCAGCTTGACTAGCTCTAGCACAGATACGCAGTATTTT
>TRBJ2-3|NA|NA|TRBV5-4
CASSPWRITDTQYF
TGTGCCAGCAGCCCCTGGCGGATCACAGATACGCAGTATTTT
>TRBJ1-4|NA|few|TRBV5-5
CASSGSTPGNEKLFF
TGTGCCAGCAGCGGTTCCACGCCCGGTAATGAAAAACTGTTTTTT
>TRBJ2-4|NA|NA|TRBV5-6
CASSLRNIQYF
TGTGCCAGCAGCCTCAGAAACATTCAGTACTTC
>TRBJ2-3|NA|NA|TRBV19
CASSRAWEAAGTDTQYF
TGTGCCAGTAGCAGGGCCTGGGAGGCAGCAGGCACAGATACGCAGTATTTT
>TRBJ2-4|TRBD2|NA|TRBV9
CASSAWGGRADITKNIQYF
TGTGCCAGCAGCGCCTGGGGCGGGAGGGCCGATATAACCAAAAACATTCAGTACTTC
>TRBJ2-7|TRBD2|NA|TRBV4-3
CASSQDLASGPSPREQYF
TGCGCCAGCAGCCAAGATTTGGCTAGCGGGCCGTCTCCTCGGGAGCAGTACTTC
>TRBJ1-2|NA|NA|TRBV3-1/TRBV3-2
CASSHGGLYGRATTF
TGTGCCAGCAGCCATGGGGGCTTGTATGGCAGGGCAACCACCTTC
>TRBJ1-2|TRBD1|NA|TRBV27
CASSRQGAQGYTF
TGTGCCAGCAGTCGACAGGGGGCGCAAGGCTACACCTTC
>TRBJ1-2|NA|NA|TRBV29-1
CSVEVSQGGYTF
TGCAGCGTTGAAGTTTCGCAGGGTGGCTACACCTTC
>TRBJ1-6|NA|few|TRBV4-1
CASSLGGVAYNSPLHF
TGCGCCAGCAGCCTTGGGGGGGTGGCCTATAATTCACCCCTCCACTTT
>TRBJ2-2|NA|NA|TRBV25-1
CASSDPVAGSTNTGELFF
TGTGCCAGCAGTGACCCCGTAGCCGGGAGTACGAACACCGGGGAGCTGTTTTTT
>TRBJ1-6|NA|NA|TRBV30
CAWSYSRGARSPLHF
TGTGCCTGGAGCTACAGCCGGGGGGCTAGATCACCCCTCCACTTT
>TRBJ2-3|TRBD2|once|TRBV4-2
CASSQALRTSGRRTDTQYF
TGTGCCAGCAGCCAAGCTCTACGGACTAGCGGGAGGAGGACAGATACGCAGTATTTT
>TRBJ1-6|NA|NA|TRBV7-9
CASKANNSPLHF
TGTGCCAGCAAAGCGAATAATTCACCCCTCCACTTT
>TRBJ2-4|TRBD2|NA|TRBV5-1
CASSLRQGGENIQYF
TGCGCCAGCAGCCTCCGGCAGGGAGGGGAGAACATTCAGTACTTC
>TRBJ1-4|NA|NA|TRBV9
CASSPGLGTLWEKLFF
TGTGCCAGCAGCCCTGGGTTGGGGACACTCTGGGAAAAACTGTTTTTT
>TRBJ2-7|TRBD2|NA|TRBV3-1/TRBV3-2
CASGQGGPGLVYEQYF
TGTGCCAGCGGCCAAGGTGGACCGGGACTAGTTTACGAGCAGTACTTC
>TRBJ1-2|NA|NA|TRBV29-1
CSVGRGNGYTF
TGCAGCGTTGGAAGGGGAAATGGCTACACCTTC